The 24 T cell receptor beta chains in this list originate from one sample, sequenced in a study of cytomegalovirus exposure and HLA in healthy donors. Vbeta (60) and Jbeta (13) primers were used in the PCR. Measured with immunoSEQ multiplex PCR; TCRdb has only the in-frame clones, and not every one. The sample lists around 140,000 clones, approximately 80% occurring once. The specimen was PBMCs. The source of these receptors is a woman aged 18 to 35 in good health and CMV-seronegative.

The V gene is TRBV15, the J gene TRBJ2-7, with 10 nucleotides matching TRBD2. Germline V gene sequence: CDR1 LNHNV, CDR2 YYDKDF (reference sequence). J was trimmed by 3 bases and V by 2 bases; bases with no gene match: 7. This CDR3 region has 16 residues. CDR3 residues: CATSRLDGTSVYEQYF. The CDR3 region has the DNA TGTGCCACCAGCAGACTTGACGGGACTAGCGTCTACGAGCAGTACTTC.

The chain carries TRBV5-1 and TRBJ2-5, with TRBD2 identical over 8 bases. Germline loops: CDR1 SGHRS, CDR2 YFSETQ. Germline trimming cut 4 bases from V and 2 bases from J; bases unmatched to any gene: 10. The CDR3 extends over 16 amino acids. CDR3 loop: CASSPTTSGSQETQYF. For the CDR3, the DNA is TGCGCCAGCAGCCCCACTACTAGCGGATCTCAAGAGACCCAGTACTTC.

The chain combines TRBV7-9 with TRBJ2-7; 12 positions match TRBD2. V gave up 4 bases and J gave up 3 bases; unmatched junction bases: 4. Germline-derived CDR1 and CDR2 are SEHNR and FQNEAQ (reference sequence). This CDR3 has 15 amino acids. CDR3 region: CASSSLAGGLYEQYF. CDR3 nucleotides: TGTGCCAGCAGCTCCCTAGCGGGAGGGCTCTACGAGCAGTACTTC.

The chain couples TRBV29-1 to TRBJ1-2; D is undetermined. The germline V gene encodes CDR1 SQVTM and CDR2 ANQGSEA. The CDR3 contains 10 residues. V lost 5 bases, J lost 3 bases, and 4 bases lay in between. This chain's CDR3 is CSVLDYGYTF. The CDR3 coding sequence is TGCAGCGTTCTAGACTATGGCTACACCTTC.

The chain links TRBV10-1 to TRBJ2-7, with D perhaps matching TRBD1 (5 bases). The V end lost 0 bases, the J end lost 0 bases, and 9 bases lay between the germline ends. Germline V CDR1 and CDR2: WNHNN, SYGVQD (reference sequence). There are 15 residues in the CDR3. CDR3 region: CASSESPGASYEQYF. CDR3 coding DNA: TGCGCCAGCAGTGAGTCGCCTGGGGCCTCCTACGAGCAGTACTTC.

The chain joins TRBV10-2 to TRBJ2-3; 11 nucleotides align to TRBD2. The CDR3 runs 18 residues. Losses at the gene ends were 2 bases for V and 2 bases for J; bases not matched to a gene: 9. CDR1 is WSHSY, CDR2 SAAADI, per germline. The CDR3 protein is CASSEAVSSGRHTDTQYF. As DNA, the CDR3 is TGCGCCAGCAGTGAGGCGGTCTCTAGCGGGAGGCACACAGATACGCAGTATTTT.

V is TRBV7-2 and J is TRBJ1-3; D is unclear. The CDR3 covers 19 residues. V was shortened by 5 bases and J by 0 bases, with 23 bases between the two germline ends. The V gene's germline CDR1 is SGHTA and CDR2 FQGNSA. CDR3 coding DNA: TGTGCCAGCAGCCCCCAGTTGAGGGCCCCTCACTTCTCTGGAAACACCATATATTTT. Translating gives CASSPQLRAPHFSGNTIYF.

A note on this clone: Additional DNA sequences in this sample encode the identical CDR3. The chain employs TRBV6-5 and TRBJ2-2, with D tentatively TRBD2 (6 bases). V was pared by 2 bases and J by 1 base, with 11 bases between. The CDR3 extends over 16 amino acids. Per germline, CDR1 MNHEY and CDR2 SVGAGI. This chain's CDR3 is CASSYEAGRNTGELFF. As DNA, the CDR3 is TGTGCCAGCAGTTACGAGGCGGGACGGAACACCGGGGAGCTGTTTTTT.

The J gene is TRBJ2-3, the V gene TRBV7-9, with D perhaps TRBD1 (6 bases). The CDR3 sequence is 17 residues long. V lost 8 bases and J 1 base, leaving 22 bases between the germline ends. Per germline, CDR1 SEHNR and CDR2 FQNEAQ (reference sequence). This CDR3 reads CASHQLRDTTGTDTQYF. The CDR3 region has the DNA TGTGCCAGCCACCAACTCCGGGACACGACGGGCACAGATACGCAGTATTTT.

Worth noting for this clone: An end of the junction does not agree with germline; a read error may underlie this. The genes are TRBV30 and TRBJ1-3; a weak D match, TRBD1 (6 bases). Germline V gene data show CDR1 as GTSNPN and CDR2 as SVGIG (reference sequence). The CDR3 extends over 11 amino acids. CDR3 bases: TGCGGAACAGGGAATAGGAACACCATATATTTT. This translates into CGTGNRNTIYF.

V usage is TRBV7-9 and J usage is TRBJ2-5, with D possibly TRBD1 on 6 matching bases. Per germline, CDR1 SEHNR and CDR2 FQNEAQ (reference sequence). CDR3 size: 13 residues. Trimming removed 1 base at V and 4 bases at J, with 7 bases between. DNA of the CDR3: TGTGCCAGCAGCTTAGTAGGGGGAGAGACCCAGTACTTC. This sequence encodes CASSLVGGETQYF.

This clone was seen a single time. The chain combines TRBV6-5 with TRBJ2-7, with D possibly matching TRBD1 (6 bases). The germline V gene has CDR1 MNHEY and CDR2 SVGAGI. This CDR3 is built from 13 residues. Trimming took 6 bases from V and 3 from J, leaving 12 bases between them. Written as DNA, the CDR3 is TGTGCCAGCAGCGTGGAACAGGGCTACGAGCAGTACTTC. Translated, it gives CASSVEQGYEQYF.

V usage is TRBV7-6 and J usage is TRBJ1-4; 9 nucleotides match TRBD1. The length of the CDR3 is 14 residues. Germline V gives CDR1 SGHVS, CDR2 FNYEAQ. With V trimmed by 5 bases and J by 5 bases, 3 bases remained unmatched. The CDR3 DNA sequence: TGTGCCAGCAGCCCCGGGACAGGGAATGAAAAACTGTTTTTT. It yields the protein CASSPGTGNEKLFF.

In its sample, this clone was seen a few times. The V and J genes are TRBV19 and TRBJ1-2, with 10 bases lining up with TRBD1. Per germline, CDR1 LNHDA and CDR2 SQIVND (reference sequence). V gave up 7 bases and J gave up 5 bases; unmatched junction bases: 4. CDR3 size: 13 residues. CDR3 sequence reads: CASTEGQGYGYTF. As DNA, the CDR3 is TGTGCCAGTACCGAGGGACAGGGGTATGGCTACACCTTC.

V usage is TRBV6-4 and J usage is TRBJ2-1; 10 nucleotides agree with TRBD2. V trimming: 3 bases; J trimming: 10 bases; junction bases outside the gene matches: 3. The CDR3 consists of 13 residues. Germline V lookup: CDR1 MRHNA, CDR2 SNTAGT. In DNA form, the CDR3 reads TGTGCCAGCAGTGAAAAGACTAGCGGGGAGCAGTTCTTC. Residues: CASSEKTSGEQFF.

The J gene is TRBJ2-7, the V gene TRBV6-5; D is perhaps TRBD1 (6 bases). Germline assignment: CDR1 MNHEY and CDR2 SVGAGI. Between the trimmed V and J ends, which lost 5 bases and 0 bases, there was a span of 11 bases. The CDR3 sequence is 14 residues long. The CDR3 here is CASSHRENSYEQYF. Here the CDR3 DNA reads TGTGCCAGCAGTCACAGGGAAAACTCCTACGAGCAGTACTTC.

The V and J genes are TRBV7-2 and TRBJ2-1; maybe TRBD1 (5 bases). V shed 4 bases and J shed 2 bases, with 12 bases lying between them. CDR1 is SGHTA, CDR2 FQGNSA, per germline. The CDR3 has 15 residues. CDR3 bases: TGTGCCAGCAGCTCTAACAGGTATGCCTACAATGAGCAGTTCTTC. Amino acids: CASSSNRYAYNEQFF.

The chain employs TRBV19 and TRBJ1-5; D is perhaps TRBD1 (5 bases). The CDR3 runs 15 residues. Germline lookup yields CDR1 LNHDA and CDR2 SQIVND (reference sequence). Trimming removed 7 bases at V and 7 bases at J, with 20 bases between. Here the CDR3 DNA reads TGTGCCAGTATGGCGGAGGGGTTAGGCCGGCAGCCCCAGCATTTT. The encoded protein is CASMAEGLGRQPQHF.

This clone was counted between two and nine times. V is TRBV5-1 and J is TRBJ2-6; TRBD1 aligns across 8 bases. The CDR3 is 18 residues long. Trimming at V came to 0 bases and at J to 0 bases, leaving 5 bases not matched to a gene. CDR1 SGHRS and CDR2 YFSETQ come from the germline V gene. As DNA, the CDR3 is TGCGCCAGCAGCTTGGCAGGGACAGGTTCCTCTGGGGCCAACGTCCTGACTTTC. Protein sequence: CASSLAGTGSSGANVLTF.

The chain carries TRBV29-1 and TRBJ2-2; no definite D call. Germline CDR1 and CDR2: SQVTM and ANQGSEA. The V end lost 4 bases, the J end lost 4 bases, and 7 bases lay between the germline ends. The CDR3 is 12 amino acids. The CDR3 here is CSVGEVTGELFF. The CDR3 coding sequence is TGCAGCGTTGGCGAGGTCACCGGGGAGCTGTTTTTT.

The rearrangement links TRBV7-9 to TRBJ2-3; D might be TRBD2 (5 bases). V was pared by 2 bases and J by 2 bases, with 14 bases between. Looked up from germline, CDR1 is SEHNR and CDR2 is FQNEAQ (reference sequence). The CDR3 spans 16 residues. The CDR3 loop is CASSLQAATPTDTQYF. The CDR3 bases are TGTGCCAGCAGCTTACAAGCGGCCACCCCCACAGATACGCAGTATTTT.

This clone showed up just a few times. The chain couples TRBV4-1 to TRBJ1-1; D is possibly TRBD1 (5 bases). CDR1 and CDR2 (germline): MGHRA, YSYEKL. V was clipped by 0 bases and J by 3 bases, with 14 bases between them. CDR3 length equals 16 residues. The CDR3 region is CASSQDQGAVDTEAFF. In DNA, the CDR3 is TGCGCCAGCAGCCAAGATCAAGGGGCGGTGGACACTGAAGCTTTCTTT.

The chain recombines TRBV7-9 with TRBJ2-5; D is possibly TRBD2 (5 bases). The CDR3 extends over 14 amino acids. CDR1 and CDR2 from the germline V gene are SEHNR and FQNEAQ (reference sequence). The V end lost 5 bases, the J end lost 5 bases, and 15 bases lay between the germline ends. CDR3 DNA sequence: TGTGCCAGCAGCCCCCCCGGGGATGGGGAGACCCAGTACTTC. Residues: CASSPPGDGETQYF.

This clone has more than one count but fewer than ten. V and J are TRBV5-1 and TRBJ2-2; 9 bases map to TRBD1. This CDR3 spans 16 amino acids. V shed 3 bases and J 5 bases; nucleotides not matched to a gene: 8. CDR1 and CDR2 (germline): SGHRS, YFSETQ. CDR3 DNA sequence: TGCGCCAGCAGCTCTCAGGGACAGGGTTCTACCGGGGAGCTGTTTTTT. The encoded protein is CASSSQGQGSTGELFF.